This T cell receptor beta chain derives from a study of blood T cells in healthy people across ages (dated by TCRdb to the mid-2010s). Some background on the complete study: In model experiments, roughly one uniquely barcoded TCR beta cDNA molecule per two T cells was captured by template switching. For two donors (one aged 18 to 29 and one aged 80 or older), the study analyzed two additional independent replicas of 1 million unique cDNA reads from the same blood draw. Donors were grouped into four age groups: young (average approximately 15 years), middle-aged (about 38), aged (62) and long-lived (82). To track age-related changes in TCR beta repertoire diversity, the study relied on deep sequencing normalized with unique cDNA molecular identifiers. What the work shows at the level of the full study, not this receptor alone: Estimates of total diversity from one million sequenced T cells were regarded as lower bounds and underestimates. Since profiling was done on bulk unsorted PBMCs, naive and antigen-experienced compartments could not be conclusively compared. Observed TCR beta diversity correlated strongly with the percentage of naive T cells measured by flow cytometry. Observed TCR beta diversity per million T cells fell roughly linearly with age, and a significant reduction was already apparent by age around 36. Donor CMV infection status was unknown, potentially confounding age-related changes in expanded clonotypes. Compared with the aged group, more naive CD4+ T cells, fewer expanded clones and increased TCR diversity were shown by the long-lived group, suggesting age selection.

Donors were 39 systemically healthy Caucasian individuals from Russia aged 6 to 90 years. Each donor gave ten milliliters of peripheral blood, drawn into EDTA-treated Vacutainer tubes. Ficoll-Paque density-gradient centrifugation was used to isolate PBMCs, with at least 6 million per sample. Total RNA, at least 5 micrograms per sample, was extracted from PBMCs with Trizol reagent. The percentages of naive CD45RAhigh/CD27high T cells were determined by flow cytometry on a PBMC aliquot from every donor. The CDR3, from cysteine to phenylalanine, totals 13 residues. The read is trimmed to its CDR3 DNA, 39 bases read in frame from base 1. V and J are truncated by 4 bases and 2 bases respectively, leaving an intervening sequence of 8 bases. CDR1 and CDR2 are drawn from the germline V gene: SGHTA, FQGNSA. Library preparation used 5' RACE. For sequencing, an Illumina HiSeq 2500 was employed. The second PCR ran for about 6 to 12 cycles and used a J-beta primer mix along with a sample-barcoded 5' primer. A unique molecular identifier was introduced onto each TCR beta cDNA molecule by a template-switch 5' adaptor carrying 12 random nucleotides. At least 3 million CDR3-containing paired-end reads were obtained from each sample. First-strand cDNA was synthesized from all RNA with the Mint cDNA synthesis kit, primed by a TRBC-specific oligonucleotide. All cDNA was treated with uracil-DNA glycosylase and then went through a first 18-cycle PCR with the universal primers M1SS and BC2_uni_R. The authors processed their data as follows. Normalization of each sample was performed by random selection of 1 million high-quality reads, each carrying a distinct molecular identifier. Instead of being binned into consensus sequences, reads with shared molecular identifiers were discarded. MiTCR, set to a Q25 quality threshold and the strictest error-elimination algorithm, was used for CDR3 identification, clonotype clustering and error correction. Lower-bound total TCR beta diversity was estimated with a nonparametric unseen species model using Euler transformation. The public reads were quality trimmed at Q25 with fastp and then assembled into clones with MiXCR by TCRdb, keeping productive beta chains. Each entry merges the rows of one CDR3 protein and shows their most common DNA and genes. What appears here as the V and J calls and clone size reflects TCRdb's work, not the paper's. A total of some 760,000 distinct CDR3 sequences appear in this sample, 20% to 25% of them only once. 9.4% of the sample rests with the top ten.

This clonotype was seen only a few times. Its antigen target is currently unknown. Base-call qualities are not available, and no considerably larger clone is one nucleotide away. These same records also appear under a second study, on T cells of mothers and their children. The second source states: The donors were nine systemically healthy Caucasian individuals, made up of three mothers and their six children. cDNA synthesis consumed the entire amount of extracted RNA, loaded at 1.5 ug RNA in each 15 ul reaction. In the second PCR, the M1S primer introduced both the sample barcodes and 2-4 random nucleotides. Each mother yielded over 8 million TCR beta CDR3 reads and each child some 3 million reads. Thymic selection similarly shapes TCR recombination output in related and unrelated pairs, with minor effect from inherited differences. Normalized repertoire overlap was always slightly but never significantly higher in related than unrelated mother-child pairs. Persistent microchimeric T cell clones were not detected, at a sensitivity of 95 to 100 clones per million clonotypes. The study used deep NGS to compare TCR beta repertoires of mothers and children, seeking features distinguishing related mother-child pairs from unrelated individuals. On average, the children were roughly 11 +/- 4 years old, while the mothers were about 37 +/- 4 years old. After adapters were ligated using NEBNext reagents, the libraries underwent 100+100 nt paired-end sequencing on an Illumina HiSeq 2000. To prevent cross-contamination, the mother and child libraries were prepared one month apart and sequenced in separate runs. Each donor had between roughly 450,000 and 2,300,000 distinct TCR beta clonotypes identified. Naive TCR beta clonotypes were estimated from low-frequency clonotypes matched to each donor's FACS-determined naive share, without sorting.

This clonotype was sampled from a boy aged 5-17 years in good health. The rearranged segments are TRBV7-2 and TRBJ2-5, with the D segment identity uncertain. Sequenced material: blood. The CDR3 protein is CASSSYTQETQYF. The nucleotides are TGTGCCAGCAGCTCGTACACGCAAGAGACCCAGTACTTC.